Given below is one TCR beta chain in context. The antigen it recognizes is unknown. No much larger clonotype is one base removed from it; base qualities were not supplied. These data come from a study of radiation and T cells in renal cell carcinoma (dated by TCRdb to 2019 to 2021). For the wider study: Samples were obtained from a clinical trial, in which 15 Gy stereotactic body radiation therapy was delivered to primary renal cell carcinomas and nephrectomy was performed 4 weeks later. In total, around 53 samples, comprising roughly 25 tumors and some 27 peripheral blood samples, were subjected to TCR beta sequencing. Across all 55 or so samples, under 5,000,000 unique CDR3 nucleotide sequences encoding 2.5 million to 3 million unique CDR3 amino acid sequences were identified.

Study-wide conclusions, independent of this receptor: In blood, the top tumor clonotypes increased between baseline and 2 weeks post-radiation and then shrank by 4 weeks, which suggests that tumor-resident clones expanded only transiently. Because the trial had a single-armed design, the trial could not examine how radiation dose or scheduling affected the TCR repertoire. Because pretreatment tumor biopsies were not available, the study could not determine whether clonotypes were already present within the tumor at baseline. Changes in the blood repertoire were not tracked past 4 weeks after treatment.

CDR1 MGHDK and CDR2 SYGVNS were looked up in the germline V gene. Taken from cysteine to phenylalanine, the CDR3 has 17 residues. Of all the DNA, just the CDR3 is kept, 51 bases in frame from base 1. V is trimmed back by 2 bases and J by 5 bases, and the junction contains 13 bases that no gene match accounts for. The time point label, as the study defines it: baseline pretreatment blood. In the paper's terms, the treatment or condition label means: 15 Gy SBRT to primary tumor, nephrectomy 4 weeks later. To track tumor-enriched clonotypes, serial peripheral blood was sampled from radiation-treated patients at baseline and at 2 weeks and 4 weeks after SBRT. Every patient had renal cell carcinoma of clear cell pathology. Genomic DNA for TCR sequencing was prepared using the QIAamp DNA Blood Mini Kit (Qiagen). Only samples passing all quality control checks were included in the analyses. The immunoSEQ kit was used, according to the manufacturer's recommendations, to generate TCR beta libraries from genomic DNA. To prepare the libraries, a first multiplex PCR with proprietary primers was run, followed by a second PCR that added unique barcodes, and a bead cleanup was done after each round. Each sample batch included a kit-provided positive control reaction and a negative control reaction. The final libraries were assessed on an Agilent 4200 TapeStation D1000 ScreenTape, pooled by volume, and quantified by qPCR. An Illumina NextSeq500 fitted with a MidOutput 150-cycle cartridge performed the sequencing, running 156 Read1 cycles and 15 Index1 cycles with the kit's custom primers. The pooled library was loaded at 0.95 to 1 pM, with a roughly 20% PhiX control spiked in. The paper's processing steps were these. Vendor-processed data were analyzed in R, with a clonotype defined as all T cells sharing the same CDR3 nucleotide sequence. For clone abundance analyses, frequencies were normalized to the 10,000 most abundant clones in each sample. Public T cell clones, which averaged fewer than five per sample, were removed prior to analysis. Tumor-enriched clonotypes and baseline blood-enriched clonotypes were defined as those with an abundance difference of at least 32-fold between compartments. A beta-binomial differential abundance model was applied to find clonotypes that expanded or contracted between blood time points. Tumor-blood repertoire similarity was measured with the Baroni-Urbani and Buser coefficient, and group comparisons used two-tailed Wilcoxon tests in R. TCRdb took over this immuneACCESS table, retaining in-frame rearrangements with V and J assigned. Such tables are incomplete; in checked studies, under half of the missing clones stem from an unresolved V gene, and the remainder is unexplained. The DNA gave D and trimming, while V, J and clone size come from that table. Present in this sample are approximately 63,000 clones, 65% to 80% of which were seen just once. The biggest ten clones account for 6% to 9.5% of the sample.

The sample here was blood, taken from a patient whose treatment included radiotherapy and nephrectomy. In this chain, TRBV25-1 is recombined with TRBJ2-3; 7 bases in between match TRBD1. The TCR sequence derives from a man between 60 and 70 years old with renal cell carcinoma. The DNA is as follows: TGTGCCAGCAGTGAACACCGACCTGGGCCAGGGGGAGATACGCAGTATTTT. Its protein product is CASSEHRPGPGGDTQYF.